This T cell receptor (beta chain) was observed in a study of shared clonotypes between healthy human individuals. Study as a whole: CD4 naive and CD4 memory each took three plates per donor, while CD8 naive took two and CD8 memory one. Study results and caveats: Clonotype sharing among donors likely depends on sequencing depth.

To note about this clone: Antigen unknown.

CD45RO-negative cells were positively selected for CCR7, leaving out terminally differentiated effector memory CD45RA+ cells. Genomic DNA (from each subset) was split evenly across several immunoSEQ plates. Generated by immunoSEQ multiplex PCR, the TCRdb table keeps only in-frame clones and is missing some. This sample has about 2.2 million clones, with 80% to 95% found just once. Trimming cost V 7 bases and J 6 bases, with 8 bases left between them. The CDR3 sequence is 10 residues long. Germline V lookup: CDR1 GTSNPN, CDR2 SVGIG (reference sequence). The chain combines TRBV30 with TRBJ2-3; D is undetermined. The specimen was naive CD8+ T cells from PBMCs. The clonotype originates from a man younger than 35 in good health. Some clones in this sample may be carry-over from other donors' samples. CDR3 DNA: TGTGCCTTGGAATGGGATACGCAGTATTTT. It yields the protein CALEWDTQYF.